The clone carrying this T cell receptor beta chain was detected a few times. Its antigen is unidentified. These data originate in a study of blood T cells in healthy people across ages. The CDR3 covers 14 residues. Germline lookup yields CDR1 MNHEY and CDR2 SMNVEV (reference sequence). Deletions cut 5 bases from V and 2 bases from J, with 10 bases between. The study drew donors from healthy Caucasian individuals in Russia aged about 6 to 100. It was with a sample-barcoded 5' primer and a J-beta primer mix that a second PCR of roughly 7 to 12 cycles was run. The template-switch adaptor, which had 12 random nucleotides, put a tag on each cDNA molecule. TCRdb reprocessed the 5' RACE reads via MiXCR and lists one record per CDR3 protein. The sample shows around 1.7 million distinct CDR3 sequences, 28% of them seen only once. Study-level points and caveats: Higher diversity and more naive CD4+ cells were features of long-lived donors, compared to aged donors.

The sequenced sample consisted of blood. The rearrangement links TRBV27 to TRBJ2-1, with D possibly being TRBD2 (6 bases). The origin of this receptor is a woman aged 25 to 39 in good health. The CDR3 loop is CASSDTGAYNEQFF. The CDR3 region has the DNA TGTGCCAGCAGTGATACGGGGGCCTACAATGAGCAGTTCTTC.